A selection of T cell receptor beta chains follows, all from one sample in a study of regulatory T cells in long-lasting Graves disease. TCRdb re-called the multiplex PCR reads with MiXCR, one entry per CDR3 protein. The sample lists hundreds of thousands of distinct CDR3 sequences, approximately 16% occurring once. These sequences were also reported in another study, on T cells in Graves' hyperthyroidism and ophthalmopathy.

The starting material was peripheral blood mononuclear cells (PBMCs), obtained at new diagnosis, from a patient treated with antithyroid drugs. All receptors derive from a woman between 35 and 50 years old with Graves disease. Both conserved end residues are part of each CDR3.

len: 16; v_gene: TRBV20-1; CDR3aa: CSAREGAWTGGTEAFF
len: 16; v_gene: TRBV4-1; CDR3aa: CASSHDPLRVQETQYF
len: 15; v_gene: TRBV28; CDR3aa: CASSSPGGRQETQYF
len: 12; v_gene: TRBV15; CDR3aa: CATSIQGAEAFF
len: 14; v_gene: TRBV5-4; CDR3aa: CASSFWDSSGEQYF
len: 15; v_gene: TRBV6-1; CDR3aa: CASSEGLANTDTQYF
len: 15; v_gene: TRBV5-1; CDR3aa: CASSLGGSNTDTQYF
len: 16; v_gene: TRBV28; CDR3aa: CASSLSAGDEGYGYTF
len: 12; v_gene: TRBV28; CDR3aa: CASSKLTGELFF
len: 14; v_gene: TRBV10-2; CDR3aa: CASDGLAGNNEQFF
len: 14; v_gene: TRBV6-1; CDR3aa: CASILVGTGTEAFF
len: 13; v_gene: TRBV12-3/TRBV12-4; CDR3aa: CASSLETSYEQYF
len: 13; v_gene: TRBV5-6; CDR3aa: CASARDRGTEAFF
len: 12; v_gene: TRBV20-1; CDR3aa: CSASTQYNEQFF
len: 15; v_gene: TRBV4-2; CDR3aa: CASSQRGGMNTEAFF
len: 13; v_gene: TRBV10-2; CDR3aa: CASSEQGGNEQFF
len: 16; v_gene: TRBV19; CDR3aa: CASSISGMGSLNEQFF
len: 18; v_gene: TRBV11-3; CDR3aa: CASSLADGDRILYNEQFF
len: 16; v_gene: TRBV12-3/TRBV12-4; CDR3aa: CASSWGNRLASYEQYF
len: 16; v_gene: TRBV7-6; CDR3aa: CASSPGGASVYNEQFF
len: 16; v_gene: TRBV24-1; CDR3aa: CATSDPGQGSSYEQYF
len: 15; v_gene: TRBV11-1; CDR3aa: CASSLSRDERNEQFF
len: 16; v_gene: TRBV19; CDR3aa: CASSGTSGMGTDTQYF
len: 11; v_gene: TRBV30; CDR3aa: CAWRAGPTAFF
len: 15; v_gene: TRBV3-1; CDR3aa: CASTFRGRGTGELFF
len: 18; v_gene: TRBV7-6; CDR3aa: CASSTNPGTALSGNTIYF
len: 13; v_gene: TRBV29-1; CDR3aa: CSVERQGTDIQYF
len: 13; v_gene: TRBV6-2/TRBV6-3; CDR3aa: CASSYAEGDIQYF
len: 20; v_gene: TRBV12-5; CDR3aa: CALELLGASGSQWPYNEQFF
len: 14; v_gene: TRBV7-8; CDR3aa: CASSPPGRGGELFF
len: 13; v_gene: TRBV2; CDR3aa: CASRVIKGMAQYF
len: 15; v_gene: TRBV28; CDR3aa: CASSSIQGVNQPQHF
len: 20; v_gene: TRBV7-6; CDR3aa: CASSLAGLAGGPTSYNEQFF
len: 17; v_gene: TRBV12-3/TRBV12-4; CDR3aa: CASSLEGAEIYTGELFF
len: 12; v_gene: TRBV29-1; CDR3aa: CSVGDSPETQYF
len: 17; v_gene: TRBV7-8; CDR3aa: CASSPLPSGRWADTQYF
len: 12; v_gene: TRBV2; CDR3aa: CASSELAKTQYF
len: 13; v_gene: TRBV25-1; CDR3aa: CASSGHWRGEQYF
len: 13; v_gene: TRBV7-3; CDR3aa: CASSLKNTGELFF
len: 11; v_gene: TRBV29-1; CDR3aa: CSVGQADGYTF
len: 14; v_gene: TRBV28; CDR3aa: CASSLQREFSEQYF
len: 14; v_gene: TRBV3-1; CDR3aa: CASSQDPGQETQYF
len: 17; v_gene: TRBV18; CDR3aa: CASSPGTGGLSYNEQFF
len: 14; v_gene: TRBV28; CDR3aa: CASRENRDITEAFF
len: 15; v_gene: TRBV12-3/TRBV12-4; CDR3aa: CASSLSGGRATEQFF
len: 14; v_gene: TRBV12-3/TRBV12-4; CDR3aa: CASSFTGFSYEQYF
len: 15; v_gene: TRBV6-2/TRBV6-3; CDR3aa: CASSYSDRMNTEAFF
len: 18; v_gene: TRBV6-1; CDR3aa: CASSRTGGALSWYNEQFF
len: 15; v_gene: TRBV28; CDR3aa: CASSLPGGSGWEQYF
len: 12; v_gene: TRBV5-6; CDR3aa: CASSSQNGTSAF
len: 15; v_gene: TRBV7-9; CDR3aa: CASSEGEPELYEQYF
len: 15; v_gene: TRBV20-1; CDR3aa: CSARRGLAVTDTQYF